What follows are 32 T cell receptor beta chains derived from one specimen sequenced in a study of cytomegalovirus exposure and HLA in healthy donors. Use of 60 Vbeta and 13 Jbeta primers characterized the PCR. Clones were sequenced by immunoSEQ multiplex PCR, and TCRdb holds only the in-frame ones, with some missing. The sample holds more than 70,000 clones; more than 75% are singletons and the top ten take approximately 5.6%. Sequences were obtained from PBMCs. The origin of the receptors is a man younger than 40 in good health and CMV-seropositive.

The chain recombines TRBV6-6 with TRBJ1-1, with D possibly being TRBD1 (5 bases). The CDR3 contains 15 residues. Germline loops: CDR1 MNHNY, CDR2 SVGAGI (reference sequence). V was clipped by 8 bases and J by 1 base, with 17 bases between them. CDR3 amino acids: CASSGGGLGNTEAFF. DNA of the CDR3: TGTGCCAGCTCCGGGGGGGGTTTAGGGAACACTGAAGCTTTCTTT.

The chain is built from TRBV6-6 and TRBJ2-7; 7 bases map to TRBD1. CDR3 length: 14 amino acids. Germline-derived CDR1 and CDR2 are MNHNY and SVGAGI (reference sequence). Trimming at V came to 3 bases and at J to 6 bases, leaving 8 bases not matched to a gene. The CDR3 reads CASSYSGTVLEQYF. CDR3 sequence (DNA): TGTGCCAGCAGTTATTCCGGGACAGTCCTCGAGCAGTACTTC.

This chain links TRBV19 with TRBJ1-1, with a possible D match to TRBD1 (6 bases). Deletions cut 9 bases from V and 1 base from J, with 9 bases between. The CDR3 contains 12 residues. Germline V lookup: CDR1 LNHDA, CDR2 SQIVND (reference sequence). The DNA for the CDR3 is TGTGCCAGCCAGGGACAGAACACTGAAGCTTTCTTT. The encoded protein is CASQGQNTEAFF. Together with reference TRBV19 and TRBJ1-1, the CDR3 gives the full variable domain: DGGITQSPKYLFRKEGQNVTLSCEQNLNHDAMYWYRQDPGQGLRLIYYSQIVNDFQKGDIAEGYSVSREKKESFPLTVTSAQKNPTAFYLCASQGQNTEAFFGQGTRLTVV.

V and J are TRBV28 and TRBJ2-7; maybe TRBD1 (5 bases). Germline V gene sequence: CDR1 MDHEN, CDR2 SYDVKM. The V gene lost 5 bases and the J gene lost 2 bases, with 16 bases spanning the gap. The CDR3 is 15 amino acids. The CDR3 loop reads CASSHTGRSTYEQYF. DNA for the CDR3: TGTGCCAGCAGTCACACAGGAAGGTCGACCTACGAGCAGTACTTC.

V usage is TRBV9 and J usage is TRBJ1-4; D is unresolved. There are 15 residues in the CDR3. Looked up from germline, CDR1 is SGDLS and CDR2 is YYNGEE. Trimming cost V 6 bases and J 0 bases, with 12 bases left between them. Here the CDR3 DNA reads TGTGCCAGCACCCGAGACGGGGCAACTAATGAAAAACTGTTTTTT. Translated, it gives CASTRDGATNEKLFF.

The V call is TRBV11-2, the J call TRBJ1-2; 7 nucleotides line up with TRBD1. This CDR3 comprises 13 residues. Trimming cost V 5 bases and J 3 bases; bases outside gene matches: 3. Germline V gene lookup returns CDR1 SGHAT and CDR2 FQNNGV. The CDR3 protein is CASSRDSYYGYTF. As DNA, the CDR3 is TGTGCCAGCAGCCGGGACAGCTACTATGGCTACACCTTC. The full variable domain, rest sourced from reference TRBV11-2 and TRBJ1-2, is EAGVAQSPRYKIIEKRQSVAFWCNPISGHATLYWYQQILGQGPKLLIQFQNNGVVDDSQLPKDRFSAERLKGVDSTLKIQPAKLEDSAVYLCASSRDSYYGYTFGSGTRLTVV.

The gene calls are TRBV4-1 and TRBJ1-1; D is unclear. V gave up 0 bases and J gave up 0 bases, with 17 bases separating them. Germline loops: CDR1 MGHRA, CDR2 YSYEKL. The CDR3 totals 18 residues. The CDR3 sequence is CASSQDVTVYRLNTEAFF. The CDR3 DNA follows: TGCGCCAGCAGCCAAGATGTTACCGTGTACAGATTGAACACTGAAGCTTTCTTT.

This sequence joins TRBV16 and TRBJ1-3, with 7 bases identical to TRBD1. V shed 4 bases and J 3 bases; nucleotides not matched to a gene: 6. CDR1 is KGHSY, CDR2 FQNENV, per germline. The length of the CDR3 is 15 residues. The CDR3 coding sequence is TGTGCCAGCAGCCCAAGACAGGGCGTTGGAAACACCATATATTTT. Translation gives CASSPRQGVGNTIYF.

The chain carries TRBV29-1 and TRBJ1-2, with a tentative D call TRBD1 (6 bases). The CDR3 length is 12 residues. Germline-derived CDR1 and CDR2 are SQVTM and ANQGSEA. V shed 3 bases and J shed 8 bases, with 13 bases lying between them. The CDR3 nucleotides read TGCAGCGTTGACACAGGGTATCAGGGCTACACCTTC. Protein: CSVDTGYQGYTF. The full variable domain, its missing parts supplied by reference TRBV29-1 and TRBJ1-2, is SAVISQKPSRDICQRGTSLTIQCQVDSQVTMMFWYRQQPGQSLTLIATANQGSEATYESGFVIDKFPISRPNLTFSTLTVSNMSPEDSSIYLCSVDTGYQGYTFGSGTRLTVV.

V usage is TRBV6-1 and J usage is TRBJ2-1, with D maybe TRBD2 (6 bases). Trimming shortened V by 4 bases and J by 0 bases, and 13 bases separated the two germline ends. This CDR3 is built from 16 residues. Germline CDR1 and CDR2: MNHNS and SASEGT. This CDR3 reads CASSGGGTSSYNEQFF. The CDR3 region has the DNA TGTGCCAGCAGTGGGGGCGGGACGAGCTCCTACAATGAGCAGTTCTTC.

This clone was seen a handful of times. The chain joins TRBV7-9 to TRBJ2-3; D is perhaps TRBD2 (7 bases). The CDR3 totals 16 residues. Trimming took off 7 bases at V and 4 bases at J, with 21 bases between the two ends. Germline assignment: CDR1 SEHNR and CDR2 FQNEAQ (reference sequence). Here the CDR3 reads CASNSGGGGPADTQYF. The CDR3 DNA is TGTGCCAGCAACTCGGGGGGTGGGGGGCCGGCAGATACGCAGTATTTT.

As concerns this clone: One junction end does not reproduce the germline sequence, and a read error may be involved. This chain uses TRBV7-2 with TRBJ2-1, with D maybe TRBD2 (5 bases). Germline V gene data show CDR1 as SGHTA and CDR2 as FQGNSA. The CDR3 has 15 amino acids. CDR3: CASKRERSIYNEQLF. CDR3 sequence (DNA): TGTGCCAGCAAGAGGGAGCGGAGTATATACAATGAGCAGCTCTTC.

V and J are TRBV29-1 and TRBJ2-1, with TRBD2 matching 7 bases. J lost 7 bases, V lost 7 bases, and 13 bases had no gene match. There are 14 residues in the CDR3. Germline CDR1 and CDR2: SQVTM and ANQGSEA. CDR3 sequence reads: CSGSGGLELNEQFF. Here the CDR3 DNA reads TGCAGCGGGTCCGGTGGACTAGAGTTAAATGAGCAGTTCTTC.

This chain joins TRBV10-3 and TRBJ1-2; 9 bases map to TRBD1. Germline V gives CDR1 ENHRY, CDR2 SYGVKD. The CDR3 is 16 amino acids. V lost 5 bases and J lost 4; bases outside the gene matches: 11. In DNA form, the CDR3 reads TGTGCCATCAGTAAGAGGACAGGGGACAATTTCTATGGCTACACCTTC. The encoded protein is CAISKRTGDNFYGYTF.

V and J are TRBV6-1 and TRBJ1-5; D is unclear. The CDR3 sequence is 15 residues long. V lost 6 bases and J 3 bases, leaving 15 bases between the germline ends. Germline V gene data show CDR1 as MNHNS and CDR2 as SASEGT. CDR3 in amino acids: CASSYGPGTNQPQHF. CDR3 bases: TGTGCCAGCAGCTATGGCCCGGGTACCAATCAGCCCCAGCATTTT.

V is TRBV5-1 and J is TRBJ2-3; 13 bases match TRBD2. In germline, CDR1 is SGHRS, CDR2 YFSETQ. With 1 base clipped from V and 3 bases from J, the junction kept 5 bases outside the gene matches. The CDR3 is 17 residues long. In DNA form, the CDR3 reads TGCGCCAGCAGCTTGACTAGCGGGGGGGCCGGTACAGATACGCAGTATTTT. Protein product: CASSLTSGGAGTDTQYF.

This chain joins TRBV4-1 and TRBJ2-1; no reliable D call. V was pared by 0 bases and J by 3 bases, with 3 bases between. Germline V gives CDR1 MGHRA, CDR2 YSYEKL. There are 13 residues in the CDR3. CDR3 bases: TGCGCCAGCAGCCAAGATAGCTACAATGAGCAGTTCTTC. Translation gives CASSQDSYNEQFF.

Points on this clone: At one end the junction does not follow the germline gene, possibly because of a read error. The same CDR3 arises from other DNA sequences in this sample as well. CDR3: CAWSPQGGKLFF. CDR3 nucleotide sequence: TGTGCCTGGAGTCCTCAGGGTGGAAAACTGTTCTTT. This chain connects TRBV30 to TRBJ1-4; D may be TRBD1 (5 bases). This CDR3 region has 12 residues. CDR1 and CDR2 from the germline V gene are GTSNPN and SVGIG (reference sequence).

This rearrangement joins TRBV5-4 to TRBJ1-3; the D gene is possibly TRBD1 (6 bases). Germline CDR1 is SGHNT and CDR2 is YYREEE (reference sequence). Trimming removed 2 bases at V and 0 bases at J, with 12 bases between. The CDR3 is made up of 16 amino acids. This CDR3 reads CASSLGGTTSGNTIYF. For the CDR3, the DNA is TGTGCCAGCAGCTTAGGGGGAACGACCTCTGGAAACACCATATATTTT.

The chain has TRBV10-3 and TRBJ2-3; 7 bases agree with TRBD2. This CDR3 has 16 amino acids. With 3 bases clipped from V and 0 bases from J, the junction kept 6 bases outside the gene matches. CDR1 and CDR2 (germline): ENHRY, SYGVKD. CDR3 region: CAISDRRAGSTDTQYF. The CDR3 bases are TGTGCCATCAGTGATCGGCGAGCGGGAAGCACAGATACGCAGTATTTT.

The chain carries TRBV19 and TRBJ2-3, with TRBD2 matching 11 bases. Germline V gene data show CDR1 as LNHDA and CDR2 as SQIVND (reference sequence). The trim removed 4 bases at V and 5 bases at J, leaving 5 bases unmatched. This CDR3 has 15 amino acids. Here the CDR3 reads CASSTSGGLGDTQYF. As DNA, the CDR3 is TGTGCCAGTAGTACTAGCGGGGGGCTGGGAGATACGCAGTATTTT.

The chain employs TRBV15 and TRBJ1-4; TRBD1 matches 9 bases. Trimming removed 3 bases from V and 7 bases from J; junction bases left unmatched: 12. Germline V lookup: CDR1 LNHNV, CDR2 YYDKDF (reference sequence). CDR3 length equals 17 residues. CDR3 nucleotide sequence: TGTGCCACCAGCAGGGGGACAGGGAGTAAGTTTGGTGAAAAACTGTTTTTT. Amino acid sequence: CATSRGTGSKFGEKLFF.

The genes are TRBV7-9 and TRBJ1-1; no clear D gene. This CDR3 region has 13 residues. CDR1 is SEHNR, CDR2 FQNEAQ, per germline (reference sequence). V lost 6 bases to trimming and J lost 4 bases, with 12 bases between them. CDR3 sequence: CASREGRATEAFF. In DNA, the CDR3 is TGTGCCAGCAGGGAAGGGAGGGCCACTGAAGCTTTCTTT.

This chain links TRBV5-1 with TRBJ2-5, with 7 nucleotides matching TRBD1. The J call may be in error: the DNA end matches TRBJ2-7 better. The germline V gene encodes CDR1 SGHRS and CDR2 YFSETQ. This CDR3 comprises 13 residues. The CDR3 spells CASSLTGADEQYF. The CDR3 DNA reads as TGCGCCAGCAGCTTGACAGGGGCGGACGAGCAGTACTTC.

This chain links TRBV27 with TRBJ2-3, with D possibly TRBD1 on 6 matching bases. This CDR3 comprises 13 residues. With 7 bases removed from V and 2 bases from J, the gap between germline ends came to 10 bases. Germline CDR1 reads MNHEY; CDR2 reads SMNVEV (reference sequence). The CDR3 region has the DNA TGTGCCAGCACTGGACAGAACACAGATACGCAGTATTTT. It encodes CASTGQNTDTQYF.

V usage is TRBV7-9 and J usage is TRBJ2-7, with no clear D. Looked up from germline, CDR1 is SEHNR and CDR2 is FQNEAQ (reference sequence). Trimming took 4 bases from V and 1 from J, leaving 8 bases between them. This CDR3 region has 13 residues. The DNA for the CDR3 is TGTGCCAGCAGCTCAGGCGAATCCTACGAGCAGTACGTC. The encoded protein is CASSSGESYEQYV.

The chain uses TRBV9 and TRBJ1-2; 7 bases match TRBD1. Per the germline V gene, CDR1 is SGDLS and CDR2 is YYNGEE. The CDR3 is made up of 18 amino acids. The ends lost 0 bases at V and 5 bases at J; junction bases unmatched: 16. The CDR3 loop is CASSVVPPGDREEYGYTF. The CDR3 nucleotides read TGTGCCAGCAGCGTAGTCCCGCCGGGAGACAGGGAAGAGTATGGCTACACCTTC.

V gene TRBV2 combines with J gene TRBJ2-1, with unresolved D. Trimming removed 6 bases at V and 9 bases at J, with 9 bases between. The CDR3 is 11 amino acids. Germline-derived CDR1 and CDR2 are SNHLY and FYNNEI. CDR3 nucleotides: TGTGCCAGCAGGCCGGAGATTGAGCAGTTCTTC. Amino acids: CASRPEIEQFF.

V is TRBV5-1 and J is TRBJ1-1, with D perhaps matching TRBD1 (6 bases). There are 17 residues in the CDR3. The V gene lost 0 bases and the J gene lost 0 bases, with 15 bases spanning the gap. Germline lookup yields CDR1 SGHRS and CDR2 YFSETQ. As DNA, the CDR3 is TGCGCCAGCAGCTTGGCAGATTACAGGGCCCTGAACACTGAAGCTTTCTTT. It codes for CASSLADYRALNTEAFF. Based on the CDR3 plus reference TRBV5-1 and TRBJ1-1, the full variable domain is KAGVTQTPRYLIKTRGQQVTLSCSPISGHRSVSWYQQTPGQGLQFLFEYFSETQRNKGNFPGRFSGRQFSNSRSEMNVSTLELGDSALYLCASSLADYRALNTEAFFGQGTRLTVV.

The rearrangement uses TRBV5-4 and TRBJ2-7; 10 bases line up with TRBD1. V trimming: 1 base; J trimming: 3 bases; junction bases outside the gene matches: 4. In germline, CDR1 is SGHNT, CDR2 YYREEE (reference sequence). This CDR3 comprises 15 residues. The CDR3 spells CASSLRGQGVYEQYF. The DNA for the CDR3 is TGTGCCAGCAGCTTGCGAGGACAGGGGGTCTACGAGCAGTACTTC.

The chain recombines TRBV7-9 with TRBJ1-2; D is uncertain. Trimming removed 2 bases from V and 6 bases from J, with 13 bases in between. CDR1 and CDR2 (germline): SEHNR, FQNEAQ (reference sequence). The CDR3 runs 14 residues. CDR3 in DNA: TGTGCCAGCAGCTTACCGGGAAGCAACAATGGCTACACCTTC. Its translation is CASSLPGSNNGYTF. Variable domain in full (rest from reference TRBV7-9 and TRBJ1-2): DTGVSQNPRHKITKRGQNVTFRCDPISEHNRLYWYRQTLGQGPEFLTYFQNEAQLEKSRLLSDRFSAERPKGSFSTLEIQRTEQGDSAMYLCASSLPGSNNGYTFGSGTRLTVV.

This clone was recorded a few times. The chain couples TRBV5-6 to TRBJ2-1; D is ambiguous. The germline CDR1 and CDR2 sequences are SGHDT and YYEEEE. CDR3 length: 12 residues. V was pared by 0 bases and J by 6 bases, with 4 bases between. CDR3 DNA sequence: TGTGCCAGCAGCTTGGCAGGCAATGAGCAGTTCTTC. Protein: CASSLAGNEQFF.